The 12 T cell receptor beta chains below were found in one sample sequenced in a study of T cells in localized non-small cell lung cancer. Some clones are missing from TCRdb's copy, which holds only in-frame ones; the method was immunoSEQ multiplex PCR. This sample yields tens of thousands of clones, of which about 87% are seen a single time; roughly 15% belongs to the top ten. Sequenced material: peripheral blood, taken before any cancer treatment. The origin of the receptors is a man aged 35 to 70 with stage I squamous cell lung carcinoma.

The chain combines TRBV28 with TRBJ1-2, with D uncertain. This CDR3 contains 15 residues. CDR1 and CDR2 from the germline V gene are MDHEN and SYDVKM. V lost 5 bases and J 8 bases, leaving 21 bases between the germline ends. The CDR3 loop reads CASSPTHGDAGGYTF. The CDR3 DNA reads TGTGCCAGCAGTCCAACTCACGGGGATGCGGGAGGCTACACCTTC.

J is TRBJ2-1 and V is TRBV28; perhaps TRBD1 as D (5 bases). This CDR3 has 17 residues. Per the germline V gene, CDR1 is MDHEN and CDR2 is SYDVKM. The germline V and J ends were trimmed by 4 bases and 6 bases, with 22 bases remaining between them. This chain's CDR3 is CASSYLQGILSSNEQFF. The CDR3 DNA reads as TGTGCCAGCAGTTACCTCCAGGGAATTTTGTCGTCCAATGAGCAGTTCTTC. The whole variable domain, remainder taken from reference TRBV28 and TRBJ2-1, is DVKVTQSSRYLVKRTGEKVFLECVQDMDHENMFWYRQDPGLGLRLIYFSYDVKMKEKGDIPEGYSVSREKKERFSLILESASTNQTSMYLCASSYLQGILSSNEQFFGPGTRLTVL.

J is TRBJ2-2 and V is TRBV19; 8 positions match TRBD2. Germline CDR1 is LNHDA and CDR2 is SQIVND (reference sequence). V lost 11 bases and J lost 3; bases outside the gene matches: 14. CDR3 length equals 16 residues. For the CDR3, the DNA is TGTGCCGGGAACGCCGGCGCCGGGAGGGACACCGGGGAGCTGTTTTTT. Translated: CAGNAGAGRDTGELFF.

The chain uses TRBV14 and TRBJ2-7; D may correspond to TRBD1 or TRBD2 (6 bases each). Germline CDR1 is SGHDN and CDR2 is FVKESK. CDR3 size: 16 residues. The V gene lost 1 base and the J gene lost 3 bases, with 16 bases spanning the gap. The CDR3 region is CASSQARGRYFYEQYF. The DNA of the CDR3 is TGTGCCAGCAGCCAAGCCCGGGGGCGATACTTCTACGAGCAGTACTTC. The complete variable domain, with remaining parts taken from reference TRBV14 and TRBJ2-7, reads EAGVTQFPSHSVIEKGQTVTLRCDPISGHDNLYWYRRVMGKEIKFLLHFVKESKQDESGMPNNRFLAERTGGTYSTLKVQPAELEDSGVYFCASSQARGRYFYEQYFGPGTRLTVT.

The chain has TRBV5-1 and TRBJ1-1, with a weak D call TRBD1 (5 bases). The V gene lost 2 bases and the J gene lost 3 bases, with 8 bases spanning the gap. Germline CDR1 and CDR2: SGHRS and YFSETQ. The CDR3 has 13 amino acids. In nucleotides, the CDR3 is TGCGCCAGCAGCTTCCAGGGAGACACTGAAGCTTTCTTT. Its protein is CASSFQGDTEAFF.

The V call is TRBV27, the J call TRBJ1-5; D perhaps matches TRBD1 (5 bases). The ends were cut back, 3 bases at V and 0 bases at J, with 12 bases in the middle. Germline loops: CDR1 MNHEY, CDR2 SMNVEV (reference sequence). This CDR3 spans 16 amino acids. DNA of the CDR3: TGTGCCAGCAGTTTGGGCTACAGGAATAGCAATCAGCCCCAGCATTTT. Translation: CASSLGYRNSNQPQHF.

The rearrangement links TRBV6-5 to TRBJ1-5; tentatively, D is TRBD1 (5 bases). The ends were cut back, 4 bases at V and 5 bases at J, with 9 bases in the middle. There are 13 residues in the CDR3. In germline, CDR1 is MNHEY, CDR2 SVGAGI. CDR3 sequence: CASSFSGYQPQHF. CDR3 bases: TGTGCCAGCAGTTTCTCAGGGTATCAGCCCCAGCATTTT.

The V gene is TRBV19, the J gene TRBJ1-6; 10 positions agree with TRBD1. Germline V CDR1 and CDR2: LNHDA, SQIVND (reference sequence). V lost 3 bases and J lost 4; bases outside the gene matches: 3. The CDR3 has 16 amino acids. CDR3 residues: CASSIDRGHYNSPLHF. CDR3 sequence (DNA): TGTGCCAGTAGTATCGACAGGGGGCATTATAATTCACCCCTCCACTTT.

The J gene is TRBJ1-1, the V gene TRBV19; 8 bases align to TRBD1. There are 15 residues in the CDR3. The junction had 12 bases not matched to a gene; V was cut back by 11 bases and J by 1 base. Germline lookup yields CDR1 LNHDA and CDR2 SQIVND (reference sequence). CDR3 DNA sequence: TGTGCCTCTAAGACCAGGGGGCAAGGGAACACTGAAGCTTTCTTT. Amino acids: CASKTRGQGNTEAFF.

The V and J genes are TRBV4-3 and TRBJ1-5, with 7 bases identical to TRBD1. Looked up from germline, CDR1 is LGHNA and CDR2 is YSLEER. V lost 2 bases, J lost 0 bases, and 1 base stayed unmatched. The CDR3 spans 15 residues. The CDR3: CASSQSGGSNQPQHF. In nucleotides, the CDR3 is TGCGCCAGCAGCCAATCAGGGGGTAGCAATCAGCCCCAGCATTTT.

The chain is built from TRBV28 and TRBJ1-4; D unclear. CDR1 and CDR2 (germline): MDHEN, SYDVKM. The CDR3 runs to 17 residues. Trimming took off 3 bases at V and 1 base at J, with 15 bases between the two ends. This CDR3 is CASSFTPSVGTNEKLFF. In DNA, the CDR3 is TGTGCCAGCAGTTTCACCCCTTCGGTGGGAACTAATGAAAAACTGTTTTTT.

V and J are TRBV7-2 and TRBJ2-7; the D call may be TRBD1 or TRBD2 (7 bases each). Trimming stripped 5 bases from V and 5 bases from J, with 19 bases between. This CDR3 spans 15 amino acids. CDR1 and CDR2 from the germline V gene are SGHTA and FQGNSA. CDR3 sequence: CASSPSGRGLDEQYF. The CDR3, as DNA: TGTGCCAGCAGCCCTAGTGGGAGGGGGCTAGACGAGCAGTACTTC.